This T cell receptor beta chain was sequenced in a study of cytomegalovirus exposure and HLA in healthy donors. Study summary: When fewer than 400 donors were genotyped, 81% of them were found to fall in the Caucasian-associated ancestry cluster.

Whole-study findings and limits: Some V segments could not be told apart, so they were left out, TRBV6-2 and TRBV6-3 among them. The authors enumerated 180 or so TCR beta chains as linked to cytomegalovirus.

This clone was seen more than once but under ten times. The antigen is undetermined. Germline assignment: CDR1 LNHDA and CDR2 SQIVND (reference sequence). The CDR3 extends over 15 amino acids. The V and J ends lost 4 bases and 2 bases, in that order; junction bases with no gene match: 7. The PCR was carried out with 60 Vbeta primers and 13 Jbeta primers. Per the original methods: Roughly 9.9 million shared chains were among the 65 million to 85 million unique TCR beta chains that a later analysis counted. Method: immunoSEQ multiplex PCR; TCRdb's copy keeps in-frame clones and lacks some. The V and J calls and the clone size are those of that table, but D and trimming were determined from the DNA. Seen here are 93,000 or so clones, roughly 79% observed once, and the top ten hold 4%.

Sequenced sample: PBMCs. The receptor's source is a man in his fifties in good health and CMV-seropositive. The chain combines TRBV19 with TRBJ1-1, with TRBD1 identical over 7 bases. CDR3 amino acids: CASSTQGQPNTEAFF. CDR3 sequence (DNA): TGTGCCAGTAGTACCCAGGGACAGCCCAACACTGAAGCTTTCTTT.